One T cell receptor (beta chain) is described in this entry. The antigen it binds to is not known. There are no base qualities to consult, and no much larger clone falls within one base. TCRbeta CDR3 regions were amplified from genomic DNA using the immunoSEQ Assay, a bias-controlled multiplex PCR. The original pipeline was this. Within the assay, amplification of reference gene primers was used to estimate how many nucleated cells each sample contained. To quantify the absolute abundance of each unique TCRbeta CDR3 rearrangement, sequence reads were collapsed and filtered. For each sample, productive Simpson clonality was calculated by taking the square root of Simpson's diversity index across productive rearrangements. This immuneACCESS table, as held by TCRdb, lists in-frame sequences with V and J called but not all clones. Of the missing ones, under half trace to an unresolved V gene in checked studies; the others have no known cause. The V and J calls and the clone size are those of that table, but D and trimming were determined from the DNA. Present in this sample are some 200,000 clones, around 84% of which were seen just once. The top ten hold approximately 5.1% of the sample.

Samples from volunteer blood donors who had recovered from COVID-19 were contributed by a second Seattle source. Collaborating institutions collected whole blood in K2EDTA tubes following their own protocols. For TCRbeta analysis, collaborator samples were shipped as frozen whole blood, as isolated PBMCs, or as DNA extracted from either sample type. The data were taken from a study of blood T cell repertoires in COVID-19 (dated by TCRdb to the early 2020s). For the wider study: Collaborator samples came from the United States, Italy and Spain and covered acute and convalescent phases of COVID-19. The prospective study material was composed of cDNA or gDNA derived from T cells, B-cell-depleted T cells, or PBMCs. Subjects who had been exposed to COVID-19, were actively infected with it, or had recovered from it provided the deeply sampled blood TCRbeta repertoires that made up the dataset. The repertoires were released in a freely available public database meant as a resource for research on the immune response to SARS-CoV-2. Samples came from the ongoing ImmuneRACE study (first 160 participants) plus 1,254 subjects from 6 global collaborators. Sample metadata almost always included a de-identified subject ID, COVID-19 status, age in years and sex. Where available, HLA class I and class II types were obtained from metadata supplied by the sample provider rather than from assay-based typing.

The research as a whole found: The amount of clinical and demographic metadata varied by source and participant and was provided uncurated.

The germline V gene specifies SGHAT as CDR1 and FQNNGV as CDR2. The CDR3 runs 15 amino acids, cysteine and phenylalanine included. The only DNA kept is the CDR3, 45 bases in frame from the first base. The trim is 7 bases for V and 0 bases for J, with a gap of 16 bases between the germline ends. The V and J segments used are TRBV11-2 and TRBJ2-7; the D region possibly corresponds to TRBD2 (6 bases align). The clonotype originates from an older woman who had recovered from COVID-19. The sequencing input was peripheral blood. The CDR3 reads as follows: CASTPGVQGSYEQYF. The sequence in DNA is TGTGCCAGCACCCCGGGGGTGCAGGGCTCCTACGAGCAGTACTTC.